What follows is one T cell receptor (beta chain) and its context. Its antigen is as yet unknown. Time point here: before preoperative PTX-NDP chemotherapy. Patients received paclitaxel-nedaplatin as preoperative chemotherapy before surgery. TCRdb called the PCR reads again in MiXCR, with one record for every CDR3 protein. Of several thousand distinct CDR3 sequences listed, less than 35% were seen once; the top ten hold 14% to 15%. This CDR3 is 14 amino acids long. V dropped 4 bases and J dropped 4 bases, with 13 bases sitting between them. The record originates from a study of esophageal squamous cell carcinoma under preoperative chemotherapy. Study-level findings and limits: Paclitaxel-nedaplatin therapy caused immediate, substantial clonotype frequency changes.

The sequence came from a human donor with esophageal squamous cell carcinoma. The donor label of this sample is uncertain. This chain connects TRBV12-3 or TRBV12-4 to TRBJ2-5; D ambiguous. This material was obtained from a patient given preoperative chemotherapy. The CDR3 loop is CASSWAQSGETQYF. In nucleotides, the CDR3 is TGTGCCAGCAGTTGGGCCCAGTCGGGAGAGACCCAGTACTTC.